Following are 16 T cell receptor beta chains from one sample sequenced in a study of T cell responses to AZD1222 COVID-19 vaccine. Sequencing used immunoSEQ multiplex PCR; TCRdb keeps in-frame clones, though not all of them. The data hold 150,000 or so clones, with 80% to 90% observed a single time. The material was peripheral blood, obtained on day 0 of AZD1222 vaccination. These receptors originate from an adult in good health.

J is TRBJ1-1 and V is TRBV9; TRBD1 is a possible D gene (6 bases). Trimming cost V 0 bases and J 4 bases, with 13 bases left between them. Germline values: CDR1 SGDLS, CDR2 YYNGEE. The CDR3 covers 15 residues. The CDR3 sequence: CASSVGGAWGTEAFF. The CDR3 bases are TGTGCCAGCAGCGTAGGGGGGGCGTGGGGCACTGAAGCTTTCTTT.

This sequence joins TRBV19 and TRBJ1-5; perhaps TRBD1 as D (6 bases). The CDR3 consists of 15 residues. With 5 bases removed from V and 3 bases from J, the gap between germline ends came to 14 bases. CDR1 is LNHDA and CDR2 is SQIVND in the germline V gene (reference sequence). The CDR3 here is CASSARGGINQPQHF. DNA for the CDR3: TGTGCCAGTAGTGCCAGGGGCGGGATCAATCAGCCCCAGCATTTT.

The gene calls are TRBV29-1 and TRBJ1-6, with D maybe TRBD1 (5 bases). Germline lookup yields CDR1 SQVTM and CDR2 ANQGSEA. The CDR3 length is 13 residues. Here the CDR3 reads CGTAGGVGSPLHF. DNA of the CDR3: TGCGGCACGGCTGGGGGGGTAGGATCACCCCTCCACTTT.

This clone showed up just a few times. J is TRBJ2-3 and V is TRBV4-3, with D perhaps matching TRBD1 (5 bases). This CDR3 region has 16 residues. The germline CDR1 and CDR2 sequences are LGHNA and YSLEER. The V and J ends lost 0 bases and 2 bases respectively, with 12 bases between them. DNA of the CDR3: TGCGCCAGCAGCCAAGATAGTGCCAGGGTCACAGATACGCAGTATTTT. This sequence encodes CASSQDSARVTDTQYF.

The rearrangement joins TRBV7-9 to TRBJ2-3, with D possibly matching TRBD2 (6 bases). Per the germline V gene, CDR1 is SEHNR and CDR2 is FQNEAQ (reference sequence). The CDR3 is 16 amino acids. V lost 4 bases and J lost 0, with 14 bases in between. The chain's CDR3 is CASSSHSGLSTDTQYF. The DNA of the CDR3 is TGTGCCAGCAGCTCCCACAGCGGGCTGAGCACAGATACGCAGTATTTT.

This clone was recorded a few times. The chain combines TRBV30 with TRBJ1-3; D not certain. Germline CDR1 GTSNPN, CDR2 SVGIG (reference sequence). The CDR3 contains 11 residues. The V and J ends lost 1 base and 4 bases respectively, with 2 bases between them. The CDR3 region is CAWSGGNTIYF. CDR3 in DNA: TGTGCCTGGAGTGGAGGAAACACCATATATTTT.

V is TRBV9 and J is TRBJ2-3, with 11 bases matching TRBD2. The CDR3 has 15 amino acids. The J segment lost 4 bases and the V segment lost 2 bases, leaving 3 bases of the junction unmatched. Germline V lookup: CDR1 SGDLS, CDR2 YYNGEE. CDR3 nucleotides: TGTGCCAGCAGCGTGACTAGCGGGGCCTCAGATACGCAGTATTTT. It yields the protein CASSVTSGASDTQYF.

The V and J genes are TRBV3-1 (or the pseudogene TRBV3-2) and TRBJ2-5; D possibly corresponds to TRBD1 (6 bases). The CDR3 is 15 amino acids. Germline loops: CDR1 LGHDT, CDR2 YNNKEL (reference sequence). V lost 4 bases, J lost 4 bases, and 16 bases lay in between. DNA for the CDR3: TGTGCCAGCAGCCCTCCGGGAACAGGGAGAGAGACCCAGTACTTC. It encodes CASSPPGTGRETQYF.

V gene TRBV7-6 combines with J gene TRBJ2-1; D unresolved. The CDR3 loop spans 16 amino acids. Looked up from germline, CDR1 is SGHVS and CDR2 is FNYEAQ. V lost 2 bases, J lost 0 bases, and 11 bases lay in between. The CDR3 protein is CASSLSGSFSYNEQFF. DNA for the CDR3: TGTGCCAGCAGCTTATCCGGAAGTTTCTCCTACAATGAGCAGTTCTTC.

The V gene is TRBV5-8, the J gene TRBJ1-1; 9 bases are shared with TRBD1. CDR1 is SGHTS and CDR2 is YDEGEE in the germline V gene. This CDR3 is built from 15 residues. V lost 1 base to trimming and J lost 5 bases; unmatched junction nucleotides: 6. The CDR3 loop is CASSLLGQGNTEAFF. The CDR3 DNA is TGTGCCAGCAGCTTGCTCGGACAGGGGAATACTGAAGCTTTCTTT.

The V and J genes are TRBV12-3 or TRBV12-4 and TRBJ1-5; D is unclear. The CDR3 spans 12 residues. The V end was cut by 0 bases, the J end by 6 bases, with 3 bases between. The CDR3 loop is CASSLAGQPQHF. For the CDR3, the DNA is TGTGCCAGCAGTTTAGCGGGTCAGCCCCAGCATTTT.

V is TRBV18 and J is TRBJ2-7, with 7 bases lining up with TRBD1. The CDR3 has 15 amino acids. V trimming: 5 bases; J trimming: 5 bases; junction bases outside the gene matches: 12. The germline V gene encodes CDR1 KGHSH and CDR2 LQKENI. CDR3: CASSTAAGGIHEQYF. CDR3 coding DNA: TGTGCCAGCTCAACTGCGGCAGGGGGAATCCACGAGCAGTACTTC.

In DNA, the CDR3 is TGTGCCAGCTCACCCGCGGGGCTGGGAGATACGCAGTATTTT. Translation gives CASSPAGLGDTQYF. The chain is built from TRBV18 and TRBJ2-3; maybe TRBD2 (6 bases). V dropped 3 bases and J dropped 5 bases, with 12 bases sitting between them. The CDR3 spans 14 residues. Germline values: CDR1 KGHSH, CDR2 LQKENI.

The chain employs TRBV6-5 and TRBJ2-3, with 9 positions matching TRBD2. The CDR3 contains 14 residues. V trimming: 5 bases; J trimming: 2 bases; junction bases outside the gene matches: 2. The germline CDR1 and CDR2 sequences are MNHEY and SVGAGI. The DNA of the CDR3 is TGTGCCAGCAGTCTAGCGGGAACCACAGATACGCAGTATTTT. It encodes CASSLAGTTDTQYF.

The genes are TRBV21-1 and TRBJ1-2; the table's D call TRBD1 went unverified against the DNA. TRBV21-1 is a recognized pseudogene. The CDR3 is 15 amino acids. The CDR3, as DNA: TGTGCCAGCAGCCTTCCGACAGCCTCCCTCCGGGGCTACACCTTC. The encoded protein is CASSLPTASLRGYTF.

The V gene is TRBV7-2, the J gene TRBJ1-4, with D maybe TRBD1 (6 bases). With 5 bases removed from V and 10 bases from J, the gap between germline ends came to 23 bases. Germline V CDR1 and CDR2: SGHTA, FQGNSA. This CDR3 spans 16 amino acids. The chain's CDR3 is CASSPENGGAIGKLFF. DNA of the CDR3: TGTGCCAGCAGCCCCGAGAACGGGGGCGCTATTGGAAAACTGTTTTTT.